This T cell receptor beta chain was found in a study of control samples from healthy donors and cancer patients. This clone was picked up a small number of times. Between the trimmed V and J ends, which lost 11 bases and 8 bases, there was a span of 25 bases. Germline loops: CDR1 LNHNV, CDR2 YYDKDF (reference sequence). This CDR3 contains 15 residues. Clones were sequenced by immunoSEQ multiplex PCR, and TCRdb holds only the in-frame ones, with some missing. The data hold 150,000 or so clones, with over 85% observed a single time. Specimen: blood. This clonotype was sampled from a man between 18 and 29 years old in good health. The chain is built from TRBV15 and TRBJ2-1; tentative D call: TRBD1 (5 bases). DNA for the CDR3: TGTGCCTCCACCCTCGACCAGGGATCATGGGATGAGCAGTTCTTC. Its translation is CASTLDQGSWDEQFF.